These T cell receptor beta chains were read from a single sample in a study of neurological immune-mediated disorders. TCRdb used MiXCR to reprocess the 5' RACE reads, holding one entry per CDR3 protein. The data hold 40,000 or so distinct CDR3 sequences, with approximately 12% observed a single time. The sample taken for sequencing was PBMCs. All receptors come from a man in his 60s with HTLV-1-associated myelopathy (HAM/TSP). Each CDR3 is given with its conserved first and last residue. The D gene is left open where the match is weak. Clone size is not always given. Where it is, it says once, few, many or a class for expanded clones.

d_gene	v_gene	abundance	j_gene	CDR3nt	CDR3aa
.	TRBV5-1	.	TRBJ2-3	TGCGCCAGCAGCTTTCTCGGGAGCACAGATACGCAGTATTTT	CASSFLGSTDTQYF
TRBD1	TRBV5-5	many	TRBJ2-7	TGTGCCAGCAGTTTCCGGACAGGGGGCTACGAGCAGTACTTC	CASSFRTGGYEQYF
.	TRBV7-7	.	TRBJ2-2	TGTGCTAGCAGCTTACGTAGCCCCAGGTTCGACGGGACGGGCACCGGGGAGCTGTTTTTT	CASSLRSPRFDGTGTGELFF
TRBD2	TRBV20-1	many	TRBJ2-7	TGCAGTGCTGGGGGGGGGGCCTACGAGCAGTACTTC	CSAGGGAYEQYF
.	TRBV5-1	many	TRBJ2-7	TGCGCCAGCAGCTTGGGGGACTCCGAGGGAGAGCAGTACTTC	CASSLGDSEGEQYF
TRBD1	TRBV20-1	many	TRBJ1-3	TGCAGTGCTAGAGAATGGACAGGCTCTGGAAACACCATATATTTT	CSAREWTGSGNTIYF
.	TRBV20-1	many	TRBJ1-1	TGCAGTGCTCCTGCAGACCCCGGGAACACTGAAGCTTTCTTT	CSAPADPGNTEAFF
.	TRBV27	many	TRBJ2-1	TGTGCCAGCAGTTTGGGGGATGAGCAGTTCTTC	CASSLGDEQFF
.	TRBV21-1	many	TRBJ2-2	TGTGCCAGCAGCAAAGATCAGACAGGGGGAACCGGGGAGCTGTTTTTT	CASSKDQTGGTGELFF
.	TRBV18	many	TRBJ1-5	TGTGCCAGCTCACCAATGGGGGGGAATCAGCCCCAGCATTTT	CASSPMGGNQPQHF
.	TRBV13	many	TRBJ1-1	TGTGCCAGCAGCTACATGAGGGCCTGGTCTTTCTTT	CASSYMRAWSFF
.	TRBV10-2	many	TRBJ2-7	TGCGCCAGCAGTGATCTGCGAGCCTCGAGGTGGGAGCAGTACTTC	CASSDLRASRWEQYF
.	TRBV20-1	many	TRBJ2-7	TGCAGTGCTAGAGATCGCGCCCTATCCTCCTACGAGCAGTACTTC	CSARDRALSSYEQYF